Listed below are T cell receptor beta chains from one sample, sequenced in a study of OX40 agonist ivuxolimab in advanced cancers. TCRdb's table, derived via immunoSEQ multiplex PCR, lists solely in-frame clones and lacks some. The table lists tens of thousands of clones, about nine tenths of them singletons. The sample consisted of CD4+ or CD8+ T cells sorted from blood, taken in a trial of the OX40 agonist ivuxolimab. The source of these receptors is an adult with an advanced solid tumor such as melanoma, head and neck, liver or kidney cancer. CDR3s include the opening cysteine and the closing phenylalanine or tryptophan.

>14|TRBV5-1|TRBJ1-2
CASSLGGAGYGYTF
>15|TRBV2|TRBJ2-2
CASISGGSQGGELFF
>15|TRBV28|TRBJ1-5
CASSTGHFSNQPQHF
>13|TRBV7-4|TRBJ2-7
CASSLVRVYEQYF
>14|TRBV7-9|TRBJ2-7
CASSTGTWIYEQYF
>17|TRBV29-1|TRBJ2-5
CSVEPGLAGVSQETQYF
>13|TRBV7-9|TRBJ2-7
CASSFPGSYEQYF
>17|TRBV9|TRBJ2-3
CASSVGTGGFYTDTQYF
>11|TRBV11-3|TRBJ2-2
CASSNTGELFF
>16|TRBV4-3|TRBJ2-2
CASSPGTGPNTGELFF
>13|TRBV6-5|TRBJ2-7
CASSHGQGYEQYF
>13|TRBV19|TRBJ2-7
CASSIGKDYEQYF
>15|TRBV7-8|TRBJ1-3
CASSQVGGYGNTIYF
>18|TRBV5-1|TRBJ2-5
CASSLGYPGQGLEETQYF
>13|TRBV5-1|TRBJ2-7
CASSLPQSDEQYF
>17|TRBV25-1|TRBJ2-1
CASMPSSEQGLDNEQFF
>14|TRBV7-9|TRBJ2-1
CASSPGNLGNEQFF
>16|TRBV28|TRBJ2-1
CASSPIGEDFYNEQFF
>13|TRBV4-1|TRBJ2-7
CASSQEHSYEQYF
>16|TRBV19|TRBJ1-5
CASSRGFGLSNQPQHF
>15|TRBV27|TRBJ2-1
CASSFSGHSYNEQFF
>18|TRBV13|TRBJ2-1
CASSLGPISVSSYNEQFF
>15|TRBV27|TRBJ2-2
CASSPRGACTGELFF
>12|TRBV7-9|TRBJ2-5
CASSSRSETQYF
>15|TRBV10-3|TRBJ2-7
CAISAPAAGGNEQYF
>14|TRBV29-1|TRBJ2-7
CSVEVAGGSYEQYF
>13|TRBV28|TRBJ2-7
CASQDGGGYEQYF
>18|TRBV4-3|TRBJ2-2
CASSPGLAGDRYTGELFF
>15|TRBV11-2|TRBJ2-7
CASSLDPADSYEQYF
>15|TRBV6-5|TRBJ2-7
CASSYSLAGVHEQYF
>13|TRBV7-6|TRBJ2-7
CASSPGQGIEQYF
>13|TRBV30|TRBJ2-5
CAWSVPGVETQYF
>15|TRBV2|TRBJ2-5
CASFPGTEVDETQYF
>16|TRBV11-2|TRBJ2-3
CASSLGTGRSTDTQYF
>13|TRBV18|TRBJ1-2
CASSPDRDYGYTF
>15|TRBV7-9|TRBJ2-5
CASSDGTEYQETQYF
>16|TRBV25-1|TRBJ2-3
CASSDGTSGSPDTQYF
>17|TRBV5-6|TRBJ2-1
CASASTRDFYSYNEQFF
>14|TRBV6-6|TRBJ1-2
CASSFGTGAYGYTF
>13|TRBV19|TRBJ2-7
CASSWDLSYEQYF
>16|TRBV19|TRBJ1-5
CASSITDRGVDQPQHF
>12|TRBV28|TRBJ2-5
CASSLPQETQYF
>16|TRBV6-5|TRBJ2-5
CASSYPRDGGGETQYF
>17|TRBV7-9|TRBJ2-1
CASSRGEGGVVGNEQFF
>15|TRBV29-1|TRBJ2-3
CSVEVKQGRTDTQYF
>13|TRBV28|TRBJ2-2
CASTGSGEEELFF
>16|TRBV5-1|TRBJ2-5
CASTIGLAGVEETQYF
>14|TRBV27|TRBJ2-1
CASSFSSSYNEQFF
>16|TRBV10-3|TRBJ2-1
CAISESGSGSYNEQFF